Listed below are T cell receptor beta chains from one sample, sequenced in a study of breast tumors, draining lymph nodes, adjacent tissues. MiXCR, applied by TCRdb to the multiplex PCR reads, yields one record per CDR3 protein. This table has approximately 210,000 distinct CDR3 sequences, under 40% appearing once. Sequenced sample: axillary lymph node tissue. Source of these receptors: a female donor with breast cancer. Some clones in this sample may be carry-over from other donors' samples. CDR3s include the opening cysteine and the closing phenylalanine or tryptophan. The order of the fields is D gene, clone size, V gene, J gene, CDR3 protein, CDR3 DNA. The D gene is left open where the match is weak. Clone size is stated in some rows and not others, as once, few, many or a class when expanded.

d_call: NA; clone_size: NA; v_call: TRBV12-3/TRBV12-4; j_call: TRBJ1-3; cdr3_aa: CASSLAQATGGYTIYF; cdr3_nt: TGTGCCAGCAGTTTAGCGCAGGCCACGGGGGGCTACACCATATATTTT
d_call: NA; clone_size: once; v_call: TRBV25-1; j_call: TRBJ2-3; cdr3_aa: CAGDSRGDTQYF; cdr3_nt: TGTGCCGGGGATTCCCGGGGAGATACGCAGTATTTT
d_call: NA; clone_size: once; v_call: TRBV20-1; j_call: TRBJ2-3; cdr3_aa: CSAPGSTDTQYF; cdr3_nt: TGCAGTGCACCGGGTAGCACAGATACGCAGTATTTT
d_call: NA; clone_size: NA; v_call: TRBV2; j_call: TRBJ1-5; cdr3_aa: CASSEYSEETQHF; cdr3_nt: TGTGCCAGCAGTGAATACAGCGAAGAGACCCAGCATTTT
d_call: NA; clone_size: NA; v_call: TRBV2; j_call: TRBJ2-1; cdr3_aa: CTGSEARIFYNEQFF; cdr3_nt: TGTACCGGCAGTGAAGCGCGTATTTTCTACAATGAGCAGTTCTTC
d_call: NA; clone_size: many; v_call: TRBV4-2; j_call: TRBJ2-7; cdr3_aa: CASSTRTPPEQYF; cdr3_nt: TGTGCCAGCAGCACCCGGACACCGCCCGAGCAGTACTTC
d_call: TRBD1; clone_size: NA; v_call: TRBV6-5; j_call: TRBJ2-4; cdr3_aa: CASSYRATGGRKNIQYF; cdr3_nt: TGTGCCAGCAGTTACAGGGCGACAGGGGGCCGCAAAAACATTCAGTACTTC
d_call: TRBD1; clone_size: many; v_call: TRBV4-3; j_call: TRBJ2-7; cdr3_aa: CASSQDWGQGYEQYF; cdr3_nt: TGCGCCAGCAGCCAAGATTGGGGACAGGGTTACGAGCAGTACTTC
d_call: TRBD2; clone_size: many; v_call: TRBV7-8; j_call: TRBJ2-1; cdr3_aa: CASTITSGGAEQFF; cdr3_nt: TGTGCCAGCACCATTACTAGCGGGGGGGCTGAGCAGTTCTTC
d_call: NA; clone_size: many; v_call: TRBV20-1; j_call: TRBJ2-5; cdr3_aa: CSARDITWGLETQYF; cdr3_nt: TGCAGTGCTAGAGATATAACCTGGGGGCTGGAGACCCAGTACTTC
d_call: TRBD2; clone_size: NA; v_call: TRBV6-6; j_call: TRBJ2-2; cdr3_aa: CASSPGRGGELFF; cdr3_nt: TGTGCCAGCAGTCCCGGGAGGGGCGGGGAGCTGTTTTTT
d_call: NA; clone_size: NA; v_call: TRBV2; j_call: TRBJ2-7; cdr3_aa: CASSESGGVTYEQSF; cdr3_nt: TGTGCCAGCAGTGAAAGTGGGGGAGTCACCTACGAGCAGTCCTTC
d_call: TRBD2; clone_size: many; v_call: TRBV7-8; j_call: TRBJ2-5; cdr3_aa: CASSLELAGKETQYF; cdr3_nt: TGTGCCAGCAGCTTAGAACTAGCGGGAAAAGAGACCCAGTACTTC
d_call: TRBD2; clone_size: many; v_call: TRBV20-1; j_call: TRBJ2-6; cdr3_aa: CSARRLAGAFGANVLTF; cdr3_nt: TGCAGTGCTCGCCGACTAGCGGGGGCCTTTGGGGCCAACGTCCTGACTTTC
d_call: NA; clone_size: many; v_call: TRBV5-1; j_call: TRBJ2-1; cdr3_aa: CASSLDSSSYNEQFF; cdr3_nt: TGCGCCAGCAGCCTCGACAGTAGCTCCTACAATGAGCAGTTCTTC
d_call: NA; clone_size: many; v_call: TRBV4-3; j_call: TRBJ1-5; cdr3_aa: CASSQDGQGNQPQHF; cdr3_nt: TGCGCCAGCAGCCAAGACGGTCAGGGCAATCAGCCCCAGCATTTT
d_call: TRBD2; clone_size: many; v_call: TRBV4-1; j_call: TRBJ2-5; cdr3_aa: CASSQDPRGAGGQETQYF; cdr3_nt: TGCGCCAGCAGCCAAGATCCCCGGGGGGCGGGGGGGCAAGAGACCCAGTACTTC
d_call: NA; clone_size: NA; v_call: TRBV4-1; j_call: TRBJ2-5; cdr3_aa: CASSQDGTQRETQYF; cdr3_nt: TGCGCCAGCAGCCAAGATGGGACTCAAAGGGAGACCCAGTACTTC
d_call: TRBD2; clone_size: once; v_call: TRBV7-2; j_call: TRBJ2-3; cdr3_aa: CVSSFSGTSGGSTDTQYF; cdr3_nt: TGTGTCAGCAGCTTCTCCGGGACTAGCGGGGGTAGCACAGATACGCAGTATTTT
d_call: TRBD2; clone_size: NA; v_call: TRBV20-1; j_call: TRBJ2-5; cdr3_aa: CSALRKRGYQETQYF; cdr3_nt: TGCAGTGCTCTTCGTAAGCGGGGGTACCAAGAGACCCAGTACTTC
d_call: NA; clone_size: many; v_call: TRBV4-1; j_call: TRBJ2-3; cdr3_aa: CASSQDFRRTVGSTDTQYF; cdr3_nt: TGCGCCAGCAGCCAAGATTTTCGAAGGACAGTGGGGAGCACAGATACGCAGTATTTT
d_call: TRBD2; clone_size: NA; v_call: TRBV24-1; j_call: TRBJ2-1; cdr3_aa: CATSAPSGVYNEQFF; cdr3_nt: TGTGCCACCAGTGCGCCTAGCGGGGTCTACAATGAGCAGTTCTTC
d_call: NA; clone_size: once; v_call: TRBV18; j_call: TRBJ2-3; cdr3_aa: CASSPARPGAGDTQYF; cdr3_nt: TGTGCCAGCTCACCAGCCCGGCCGGGGGCGGGAGATACGCAGTATTTT
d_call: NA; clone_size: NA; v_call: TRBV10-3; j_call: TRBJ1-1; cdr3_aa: CAISDIMNTEAFF; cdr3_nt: TGTGCCATCAGTGACATAATGAACACTGAAGCTTTCTTT
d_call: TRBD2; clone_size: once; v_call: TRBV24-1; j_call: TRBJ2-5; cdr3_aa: CAIREGLETQYF; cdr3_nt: TGTGCTATACGGGAGGGCCTAGAGACCCAGTACTTC
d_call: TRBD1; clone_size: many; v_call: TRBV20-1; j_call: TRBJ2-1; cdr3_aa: CSAKPYRGQYNEQFF; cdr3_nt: TGCAGTGCTAAGCCTTACAGGGGTCAGTACAATGAGCAGTTCTTC
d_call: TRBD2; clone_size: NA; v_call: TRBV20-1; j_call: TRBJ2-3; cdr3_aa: CSPTSGQDTQYF; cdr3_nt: TGCAGCCCGACTAGCGGGCAAGATACGCAGTATTTT
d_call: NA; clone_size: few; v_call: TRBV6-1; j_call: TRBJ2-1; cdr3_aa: CASRGWGSTYNEQFF; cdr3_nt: TGTGCCAGTAGAGGGTGGGGTAGCACGTACAATGAGCAGTTCTTC
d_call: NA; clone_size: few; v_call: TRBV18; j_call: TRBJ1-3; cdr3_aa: CASSPSIVSGNTIYF; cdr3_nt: TGTGCCAGCTCACCAAGTATCGTCTCTGGAAACACCATATATTTT
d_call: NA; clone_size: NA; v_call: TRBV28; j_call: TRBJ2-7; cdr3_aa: CASSYKGLQQYF; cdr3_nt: TGTGCCAGCAGTTATAAGGGGTTACAGCAGTACTTC
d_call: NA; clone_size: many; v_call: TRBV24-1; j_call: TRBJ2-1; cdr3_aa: CATSDLGKGYDEQFF; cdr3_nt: TGTGCCACCAGTGATTTGGGAAAGGGCTACGATGAGCAGTTCTTC
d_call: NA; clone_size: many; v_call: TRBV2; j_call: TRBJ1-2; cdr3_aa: CASSDQGPNYGYTF; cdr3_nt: TGTGCCAGCAGTGACCAAGGTCCTAACTATGGCTACACCTTC
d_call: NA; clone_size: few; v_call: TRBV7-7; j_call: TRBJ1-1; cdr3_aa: CASSLDRRTEAFF; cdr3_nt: TGTGCTAGCAGCTTAGATCGACGCACTGAAGCTTTCTTT
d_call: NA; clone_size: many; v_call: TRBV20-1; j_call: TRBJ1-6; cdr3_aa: CSAREGSSRNSPLHF; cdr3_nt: TGCAGTGCTAGAGAGGGCAGCTCCCGTAATTCACCCCTCCACTTT
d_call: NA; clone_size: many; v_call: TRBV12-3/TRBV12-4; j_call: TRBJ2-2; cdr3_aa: CASSSWTLNTGELFF; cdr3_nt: TGTGCCAGCAGTTCTTGGACACTGAACACCGGGGAGCTGTTTTTT
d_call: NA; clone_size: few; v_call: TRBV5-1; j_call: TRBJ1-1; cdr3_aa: CASSPTSTLNTEAFF; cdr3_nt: TGCGCCAGCAGCCCCACCTCGACACTGAACACTGAAGCTTTCTTT
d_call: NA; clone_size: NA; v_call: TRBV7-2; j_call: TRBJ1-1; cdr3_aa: CASSLVGNTNTEAFF; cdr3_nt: TGTGCCAGCAGCTTAGTGGGCAACACCAACACTGAAGCTTTCTTT
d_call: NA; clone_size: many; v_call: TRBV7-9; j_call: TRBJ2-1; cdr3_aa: CASSWSRVNEQFF; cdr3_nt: TGTGCCAGCAGCTGGTCCAGAGTCAATGAGCAGTTCTTC
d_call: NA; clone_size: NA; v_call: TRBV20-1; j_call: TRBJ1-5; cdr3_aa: CSARDRGSSTQPQHF; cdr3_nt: TGCAGTGCTAGAGATAGGGGGTCTAGCACTCAGCCCCAGCATTTT
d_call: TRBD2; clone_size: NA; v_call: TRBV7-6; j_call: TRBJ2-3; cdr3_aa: CASTLSSETRLAGGTDTQYF; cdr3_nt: TGTGCCAGCACCCTTAGCAGTGAAACCCGACTAGCGGGGGGCACAGATACGCAGTATTTT
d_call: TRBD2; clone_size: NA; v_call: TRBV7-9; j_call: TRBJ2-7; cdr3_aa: CASSLIMSGGLYEQYF; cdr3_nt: TGTGCCAGCAGCTTAATAATGAGCGGGGGCCTCTACGAGCAGTACTTC
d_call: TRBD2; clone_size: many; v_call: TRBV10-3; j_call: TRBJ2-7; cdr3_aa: CAISDGLAGQKSSYEQYF; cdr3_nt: TGTGCCATCAGCGATGGACTAGCGGGACAAAAAAGCTCCTACGAGCAGTACTTC
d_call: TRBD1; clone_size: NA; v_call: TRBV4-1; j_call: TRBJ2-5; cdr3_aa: CASSRIAGGGETQYF; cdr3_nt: TGCGCCAGCAGCCGAATCGCAGGGGGTGGGGAGACCCAGTACTTC